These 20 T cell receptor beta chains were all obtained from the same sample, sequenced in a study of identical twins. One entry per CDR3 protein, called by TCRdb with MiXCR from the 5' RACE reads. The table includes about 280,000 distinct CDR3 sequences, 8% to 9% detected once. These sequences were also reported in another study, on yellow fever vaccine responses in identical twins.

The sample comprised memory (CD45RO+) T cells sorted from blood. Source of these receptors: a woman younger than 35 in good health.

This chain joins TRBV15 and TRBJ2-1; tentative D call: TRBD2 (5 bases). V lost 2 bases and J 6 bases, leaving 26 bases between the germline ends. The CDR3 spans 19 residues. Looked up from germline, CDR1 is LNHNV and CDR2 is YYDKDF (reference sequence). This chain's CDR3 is CATSRSHLRTSSAFNEQFF. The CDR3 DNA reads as TGTGCCACCAGCAGATCCCACTTACGGACTTCCTCTGCCTTCAATGAGCAGTTCTTC.

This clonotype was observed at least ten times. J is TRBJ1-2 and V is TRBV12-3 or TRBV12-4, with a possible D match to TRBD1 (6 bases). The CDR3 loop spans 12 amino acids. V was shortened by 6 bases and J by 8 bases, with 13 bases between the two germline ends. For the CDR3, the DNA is TGTGCCAGCAGCCTCTTACAGGGCGGCTACACCTTC. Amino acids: CASSLLQGGYTF.

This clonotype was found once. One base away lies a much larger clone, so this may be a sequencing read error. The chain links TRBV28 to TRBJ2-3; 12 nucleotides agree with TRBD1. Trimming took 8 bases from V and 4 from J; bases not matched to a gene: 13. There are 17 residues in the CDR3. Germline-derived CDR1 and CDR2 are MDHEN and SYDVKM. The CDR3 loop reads CASCPLTGTGGPDTQYF. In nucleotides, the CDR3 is TGTGCCAGCTGTCCACTCACCGGGACAGGGGGCCCAGATACGCAGTATTTT.

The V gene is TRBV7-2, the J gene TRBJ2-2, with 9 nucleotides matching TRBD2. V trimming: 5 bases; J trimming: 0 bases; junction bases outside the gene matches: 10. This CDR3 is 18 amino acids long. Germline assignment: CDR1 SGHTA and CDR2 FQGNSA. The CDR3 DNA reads TGTGCCAGCAGCCTTCGGCTAGCGGGAACCTCGAACACCGGGGAGCTGTTTTTT. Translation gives CASSLRLAGTSNTGELFF.

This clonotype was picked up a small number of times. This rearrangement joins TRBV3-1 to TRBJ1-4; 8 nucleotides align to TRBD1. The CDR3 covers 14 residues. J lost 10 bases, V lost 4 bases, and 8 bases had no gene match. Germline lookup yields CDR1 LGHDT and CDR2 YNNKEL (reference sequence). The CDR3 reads CASSPGQGRGKLFF. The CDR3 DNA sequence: TGTGCCAGCAGCCCAGGACAGGGTAGGGGAAAACTGTTTTTT.

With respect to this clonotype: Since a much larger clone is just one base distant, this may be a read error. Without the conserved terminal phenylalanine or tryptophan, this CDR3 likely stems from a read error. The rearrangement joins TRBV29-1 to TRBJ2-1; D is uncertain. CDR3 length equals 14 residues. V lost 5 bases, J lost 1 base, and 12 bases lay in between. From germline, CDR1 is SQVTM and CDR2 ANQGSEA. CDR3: CSVYLPPSYNEQFS. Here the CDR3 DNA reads TGCAGCGTTTACTTGCCCCCATCCTACAATGAGCAGTTCTCC.

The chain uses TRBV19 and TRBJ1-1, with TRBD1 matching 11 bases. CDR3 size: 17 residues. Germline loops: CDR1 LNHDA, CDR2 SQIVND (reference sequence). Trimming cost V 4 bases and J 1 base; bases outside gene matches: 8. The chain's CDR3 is CASSTWDRGFSNTEAFF. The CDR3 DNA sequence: TGTGCCAGTAGTACTTGGGACAGGGGGTTTTCGAACACTGAAGCTTTCTTT. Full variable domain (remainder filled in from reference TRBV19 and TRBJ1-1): DGGITQSPKYLFRKEGQNVTLSCEQNLNHDAMYWYRQDPGQGLRLIYYSQIVNDFQKGDIAEGYSVSREKKESFPLTVTSAQKNPTAFYLCASSTWDRGFSNTEAFFGQGTRLTVV.

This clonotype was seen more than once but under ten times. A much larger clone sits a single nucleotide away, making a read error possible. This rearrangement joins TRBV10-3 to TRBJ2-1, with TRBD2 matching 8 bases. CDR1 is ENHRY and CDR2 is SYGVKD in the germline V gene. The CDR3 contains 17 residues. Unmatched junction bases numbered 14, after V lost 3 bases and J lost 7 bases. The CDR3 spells CAISDRTNGRERNEQFF. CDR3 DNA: TGTGCCATCAGTGACCGGACTAACGGGAGGGAAAGAAATGAGCAGTTCTTC.

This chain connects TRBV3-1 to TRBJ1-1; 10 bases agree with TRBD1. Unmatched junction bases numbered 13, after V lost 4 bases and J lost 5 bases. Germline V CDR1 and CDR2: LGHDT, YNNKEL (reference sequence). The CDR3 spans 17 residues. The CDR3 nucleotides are TGTGCCAGCAGCCGCGGGACAGGGGCCGGGGTGGGAACTGAAGCTTTCTTT. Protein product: CASSRGTGAGVGTEAFF.

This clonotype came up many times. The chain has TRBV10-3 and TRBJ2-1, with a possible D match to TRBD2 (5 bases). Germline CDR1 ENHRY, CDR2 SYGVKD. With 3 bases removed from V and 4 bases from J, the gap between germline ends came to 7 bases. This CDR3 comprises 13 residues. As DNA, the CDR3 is TGTGCCATCAGTGACGACTATTACAATGAGCAGTTCTTC. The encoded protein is CAISDDYYNEQFF.

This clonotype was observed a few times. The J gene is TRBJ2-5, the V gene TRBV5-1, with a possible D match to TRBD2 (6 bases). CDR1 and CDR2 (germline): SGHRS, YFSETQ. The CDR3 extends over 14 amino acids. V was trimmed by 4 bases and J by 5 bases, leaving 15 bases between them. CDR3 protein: CASSVGGVTETQYF. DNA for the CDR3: TGCGCCAGCAGCGTCGGAGGGGTGACTGAGACCCAGTACTTC.

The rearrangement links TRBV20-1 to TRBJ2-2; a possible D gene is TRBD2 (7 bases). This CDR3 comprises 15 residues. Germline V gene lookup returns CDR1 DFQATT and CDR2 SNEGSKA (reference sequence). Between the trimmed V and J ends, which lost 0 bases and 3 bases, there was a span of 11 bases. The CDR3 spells CSARDAGADTGELFF. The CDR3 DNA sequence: TGCAGTGCTAGAGATGCGGGGGCGGACACCGGGGAGCTGTTTTTT.

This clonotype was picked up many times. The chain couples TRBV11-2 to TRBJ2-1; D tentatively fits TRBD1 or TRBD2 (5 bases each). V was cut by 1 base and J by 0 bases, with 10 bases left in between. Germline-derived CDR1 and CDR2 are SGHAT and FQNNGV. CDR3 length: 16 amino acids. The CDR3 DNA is TGTGCCAGCAGCTTAGGAGCAGGGAGCTCCTACAATGAGCAGTTCTTC. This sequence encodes CASSLGAGSSYNEQFF.

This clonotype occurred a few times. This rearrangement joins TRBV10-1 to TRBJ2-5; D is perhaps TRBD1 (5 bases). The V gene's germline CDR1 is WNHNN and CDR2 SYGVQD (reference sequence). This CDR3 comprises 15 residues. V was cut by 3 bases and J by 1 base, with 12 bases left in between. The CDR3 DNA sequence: TGCGCCAGCAGTGACCCTGGACACAGCCAAGAGACCCAGTACTTC. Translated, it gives CASSDPGHSQETQYF.

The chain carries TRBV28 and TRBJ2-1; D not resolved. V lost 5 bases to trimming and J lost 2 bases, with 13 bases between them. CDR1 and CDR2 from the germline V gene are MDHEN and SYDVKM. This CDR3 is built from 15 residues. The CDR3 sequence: CASSLYLRAYNEQFF. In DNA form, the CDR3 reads TGTGCCAGCAGTCTCTACCTCCGGGCCTACAATGAGCAGTTCTTC.

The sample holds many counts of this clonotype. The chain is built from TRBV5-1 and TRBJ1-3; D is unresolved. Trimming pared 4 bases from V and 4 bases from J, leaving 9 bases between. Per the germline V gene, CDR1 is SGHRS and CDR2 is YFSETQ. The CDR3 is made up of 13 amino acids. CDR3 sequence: CASSTGGGNTIYF. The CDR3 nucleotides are TGCGCCAGCAGCACCGGAGGCGGAAACACCATATATTTT.

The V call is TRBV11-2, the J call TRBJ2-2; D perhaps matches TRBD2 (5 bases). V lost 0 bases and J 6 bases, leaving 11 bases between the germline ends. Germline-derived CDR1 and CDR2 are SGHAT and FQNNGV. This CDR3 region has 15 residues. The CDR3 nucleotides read TGTGCCAGCAGCTTAGAGGGGATGAGGGCCGGGGAGCTGTTTTTT. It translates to CASSLEGMRAGELFF. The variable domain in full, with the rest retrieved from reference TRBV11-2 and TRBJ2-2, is EAGVAQSPRYKIIEKRQSVAFWCNPISGHATLYWYQQILGQGPKLLIQFQNNGVVDDSQLPKDRFSAERLKGVDSTLKIQPAKLEDSAVYLCASSLEGMRAGELFFGEGSRLTVL.

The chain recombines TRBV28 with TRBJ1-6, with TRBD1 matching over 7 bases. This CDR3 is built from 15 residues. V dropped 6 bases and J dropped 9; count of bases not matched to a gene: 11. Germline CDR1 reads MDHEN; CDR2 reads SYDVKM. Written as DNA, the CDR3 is TGTGCCAGCAGCCCCTCCAGGGGGGGAGGTTCACCCCTCCACTTT. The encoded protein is CASSPSRGGGSPLHF.

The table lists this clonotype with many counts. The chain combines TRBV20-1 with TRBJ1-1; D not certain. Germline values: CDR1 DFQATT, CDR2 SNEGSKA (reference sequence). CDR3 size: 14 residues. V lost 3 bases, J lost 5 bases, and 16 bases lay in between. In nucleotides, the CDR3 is TGCAGTGCTAGCTTAGGAGGGCCGGGGACTGAAGCTTTCTTT. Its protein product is CSASLGGPGTEAFF.

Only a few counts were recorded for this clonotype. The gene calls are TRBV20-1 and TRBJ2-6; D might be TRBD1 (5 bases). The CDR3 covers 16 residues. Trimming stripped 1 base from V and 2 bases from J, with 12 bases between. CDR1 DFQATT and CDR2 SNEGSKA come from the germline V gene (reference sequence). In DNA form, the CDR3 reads TGCAGTGCTAGAGGGCAGGGTCAACCTGGGGCCAACGTCCTGACTTTC. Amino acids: CSARGQGQPGANVLTF.